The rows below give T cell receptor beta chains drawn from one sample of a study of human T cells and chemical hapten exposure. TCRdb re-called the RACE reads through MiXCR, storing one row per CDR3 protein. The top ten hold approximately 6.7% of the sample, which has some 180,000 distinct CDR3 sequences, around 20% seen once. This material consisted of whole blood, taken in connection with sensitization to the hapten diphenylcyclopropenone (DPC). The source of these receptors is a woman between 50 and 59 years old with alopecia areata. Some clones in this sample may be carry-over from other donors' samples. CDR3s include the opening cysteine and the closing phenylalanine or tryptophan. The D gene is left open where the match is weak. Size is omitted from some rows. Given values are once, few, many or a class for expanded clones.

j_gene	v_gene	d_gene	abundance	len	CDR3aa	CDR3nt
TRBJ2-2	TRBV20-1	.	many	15	CSAPETGRDPGELFF	TGCAGTGCCCCGGAAACCGGGCGGGACCCCGGGGAGCTGTTTTTT
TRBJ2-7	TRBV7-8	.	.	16	CASSLVGRVGAYKQYF	TGTGCCAGCAGCTTAGTCGGCAGGGTGGGGGCCTACAAGCAGTACTTC
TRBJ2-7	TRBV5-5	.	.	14	CASSLAPIVYEQYF	TGTGCCAGCAGCTTGGCCCCCATAGTCTACGAGCAGTACTTC
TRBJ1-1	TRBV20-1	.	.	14	CSARDNRPGTEAFF	TGCAGTGCTAGAGATAACAGGCCGGGGACTGAAGCTTTCTTT
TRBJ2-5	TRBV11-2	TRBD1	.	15	CASSPGQGYQETQYF	TGTGCCAGCAGCCCGGGACAGGGGTACCAAGAGACCCAGTACTTC
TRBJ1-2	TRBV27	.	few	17	CASSLSRYPGSELPYTF	TGTGCCAGCAGTTTATCGAGGTACCCCGGCTCAGAACTTCCCTACACCTTC
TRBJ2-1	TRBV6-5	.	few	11	CASAFEWEQFF	TGTGCCAGCGCGTTTGAATGGGAGCAGTTCTTC
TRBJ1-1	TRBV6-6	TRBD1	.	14	CAHRGGQGDTEAFF	TGTGCTCATAGAGGAGGGCAGGGGGATACTGAAGCTTTCTTT
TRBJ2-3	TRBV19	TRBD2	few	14	CASSRAGDQDTQYF	TGTGCCAGTAGTAGGGCGGGAGACCAAGATACGCAGTATTTT
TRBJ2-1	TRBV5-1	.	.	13	CASSSWGDNEQFF	TGCGCCAGCAGCTCATGGGGTGACAATGAGCAGTTCTTC
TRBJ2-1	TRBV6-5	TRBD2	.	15	CASSLREARHNEQFF	TGTGCCAGCAGTCTCCGGGAGGCCCGACACAATGAGCAGTTCTTC
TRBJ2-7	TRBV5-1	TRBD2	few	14	CASSLTSGIYEQYF	TGCGCCAGCAGCTTGACTAGCGGGATCTACGAGCAGTACTTC
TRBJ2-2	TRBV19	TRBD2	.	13	CASKGLAPGELFF	TGTGCCAGTAAGGGACTAGCGCCCGGGGAGCTGTTTTTT
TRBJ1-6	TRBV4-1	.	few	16	CASSQPGQKLDSPLHF	TGCGCCAGCAGCCAACCAGGGCAAAAGCTGGATTCACCCCTCCACTTT
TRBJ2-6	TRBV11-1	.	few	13	CASSFTGANVLTF	TGTGCCAGCAGCTTCACTGGGGCCAACGTCCTGACTTTC
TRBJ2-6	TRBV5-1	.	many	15	CASSLIGTGANVLTF	TGCGCCAGCAGCTTGATTGGGACTGGGGCCAACGTCCTGACTTTC
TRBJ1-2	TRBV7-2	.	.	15	CASSLARGFDYGYTF	TGTGCCAGCAGCTTAGCACGCGGTTTCGACTATGGCTACACCTTC
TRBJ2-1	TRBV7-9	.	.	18	CASSLYRGGLSTYNEQFF	TGTGCCAGCAGCCTCTACAGGGGGGGCCTCTCGACCTACAATGAGCAGTTCTTC
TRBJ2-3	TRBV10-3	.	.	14	CAIKGAFSTDTQYF	TGTGCCATCAAAGGGGCCTTTAGCACAGATACGCAGTATTTT
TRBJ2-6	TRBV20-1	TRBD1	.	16	CSAKTGGRSGANVLTF	TGCAGTGCCAAGACAGGGGGGAGGTCTGGGGCCAACGTCCTGACTTTC
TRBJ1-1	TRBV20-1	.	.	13	CSNPGLGNTEAFF	TGCAGTAACCCGGGGTTAGGAAACACTGAAGCTTTCTTT
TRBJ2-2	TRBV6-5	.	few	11	CASGNTGELFF	TGTGCCAGCGGCAACACCGGGGAGCTGTTTTTT
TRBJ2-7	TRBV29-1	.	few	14	CSVAVRLGGYEQYF	TGCAGCGTCGCCGTACGGCTAGGGGGTTACGAGCAGTACTTC
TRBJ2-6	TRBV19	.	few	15	CASSTGGSGANVLTF	TGTGCCAGTAGCACCGGGGGTTCTGGGGCCAACGTCCTGACTTTC
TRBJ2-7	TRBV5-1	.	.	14	CASSVTGAADEQYF	TGCGCCAGCAGCGTTACCGGGGCCGCCGACGAGCAGTACTTC
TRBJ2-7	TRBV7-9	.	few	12	CASSPRQREQYF	TGTGCCAGCAGCCCCCGACAGCGGGAGCAGTACTTC
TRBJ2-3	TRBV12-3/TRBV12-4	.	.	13	CASLGGSTDTQYF	TGTGCCAGTCTGGGGGGCAGCACAGATACGCAGTATTTT
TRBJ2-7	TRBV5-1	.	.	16	CASSLEPGSRTLEQYF	TGCGCCAGCAGCTTGGAACCGGGAAGCCGGACACTCGAGCAGTACTTC
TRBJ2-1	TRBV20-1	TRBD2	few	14	CSARSGLAGVEQFF	TGCAGTGCTAGATCTGGACTAGCGGGTGTTGAGCAGTTCTTC
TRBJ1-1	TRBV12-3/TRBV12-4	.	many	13	CASSRTALGEAFF	TGTGCCAGCAGTCGGACAGCGCTTGGTGAAGCTTTCTTT
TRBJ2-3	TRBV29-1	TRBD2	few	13	CSVPAGGADTQYF	TGCAGCGTCCCAGCGGGAGGGGCAGATACGCAGTATTTT
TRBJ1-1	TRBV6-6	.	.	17	CASSYPLGGQANTEAFF	TGTGCCAGCAGTTACCCCCTCGGTGGGCAGGCAAACACTGAAGCTTTCTTT
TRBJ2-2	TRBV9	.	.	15	CASQRGAENTGELFF	TGTGCCAGCCAAAGGGGGGCTGAGAACACCGGGGAGCTGTTTTTT
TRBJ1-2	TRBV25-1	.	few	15	CASSGLVKGGYGYTF	TGTGCCAGCAGTGGACTTGTAAAGGGAGGCTATGGCTACACCTTC
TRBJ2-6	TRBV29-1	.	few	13	CSVEGSGANVLTF	TGCAGCGTTGAGGGGTCTGGGGCCAACGTCCTGACTTTC
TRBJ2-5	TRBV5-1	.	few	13	CASSLQLRETQYF	TGCGCCAGCAGCTTGCAACTTCGGGAGACCCAGTACTTC
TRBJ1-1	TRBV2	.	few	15	CASRAYTGSNTEAFF	TGTGCCAGCAGGGCCTACACGGGGTCGAACACTGAAGCTTTCTTT
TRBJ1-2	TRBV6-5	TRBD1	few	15	CASSPGTGFGYGYTF	TGTGCCAGCAGTCCAGGGACAGGGTTCGGCTATGGCTACACCTTC
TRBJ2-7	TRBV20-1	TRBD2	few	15	CSATGASGSSYEQYF	TGCAGTGCTACTGGTGCTAGCGGATCCTCCTACGAGCAGTACTTC
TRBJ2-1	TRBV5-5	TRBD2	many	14	CASSLEPTSGNLQF	TGTGCCAGCAGCTTGGAGCCCACTAGCGGGAACCTACAATTC
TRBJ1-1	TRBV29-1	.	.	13	CSVYRGVNTEAFF	TGCAGCGTTTATCGGGGGGTAAACACTGAAGCTTTCTTT
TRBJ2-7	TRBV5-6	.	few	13	CASSGTISYEQYF	TGTGCCAGCAGCGGGACAATCTCCTACGAGCAGTACTTC